This T cell receptor (beta chain) was recovered during a study of T cell responses to AZD1222 COVID-19 vaccine. Study details: Second-dose intervals near 4 or 12 weeks were combined. Points from the study as a whole: Baseline seropositivity occurred in only 5 or 6 AZD1222 recipients. Nearly half of spike-specific TCRs reportedly go after variant regions that carry no mutations.

A word on this clone: Its antigen remains unidentified.

Here immunoSEQ multiplex PCR was the method, and the copy in TCRdb shows in-frame clones only, minus some. The sample has around 150,000 clones, roughly 89% seen once. The germline V gene has CDR1 PRHDT and CDR2 FYEKMQ (reference sequence). V was shortened by 7 bases and J by 2 bases, with 17 bases between the two germline ends. This CDR3 is built from 15 residues. The chain joins TRBV13 to TRBJ2-5; no clear D. The origin of this receptor is an adult in good health. This specimen was peripheral blood, taken on day 0 of AZD1222 vaccination. The CDR3 loop reads CASNFRNFGQETQYF. DNA for the CDR3: TGTGCCAGCAACTTTCGAAACTTTGGTCAAGAGACCCAGTACTTC.